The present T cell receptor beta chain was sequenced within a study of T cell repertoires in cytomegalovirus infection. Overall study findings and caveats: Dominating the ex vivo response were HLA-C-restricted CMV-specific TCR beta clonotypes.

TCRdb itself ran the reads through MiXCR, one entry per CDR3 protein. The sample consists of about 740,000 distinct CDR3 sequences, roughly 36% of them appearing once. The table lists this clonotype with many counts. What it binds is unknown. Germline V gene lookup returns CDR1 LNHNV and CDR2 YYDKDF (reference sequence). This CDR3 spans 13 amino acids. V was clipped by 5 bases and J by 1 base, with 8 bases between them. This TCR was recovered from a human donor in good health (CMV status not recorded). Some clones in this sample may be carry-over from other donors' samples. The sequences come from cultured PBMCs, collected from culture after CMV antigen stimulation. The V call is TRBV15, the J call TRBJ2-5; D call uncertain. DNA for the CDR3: TGTGCCACCAGCCGTTATTCCCAAGAGACCCAGTACTTC. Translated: CATSRYSQETQYF.